What follows are 19 T cell receptor beta chains derived from one specimen sequenced in a study of vaccination effects on CD4 cells after COVID-19. Antigen-specific CD4+ T cell clonotypes were called by their expansion after viral peptide-pool culture in ViraFEST. When less than 11 days of culture had elapsed, CD4+ T cells were isolated. Participants received two doses of either the BNT162b2 or mRNA-1273 vaccine. These receptors are not linked to any known antigen. The repertoire was sequenced with immunoSEQ multiplex PCR; TCRdb's copy has only in-frame clones and lacks some. The profile shows about 59,000 clones, just under 80% of them singletons. The specimen was CD4+ T cells from PBMCs cultured with HCoV-OC43 spike peptides, collected after COVID-19 vaccination. The subset: HCoV-OC43 spike overlapping peptide pool stimulation. These receptors were collected from a human donor who received a COVID-19 vaccine.

This rearrangement joins TRBV4-1 to TRBJ1-5; 7 bases align to TRBD1. The CDR3 has 15 amino acids. The V gene's germline CDR1 is MGHRA and CDR2 YSYEKL. The ends lost 4 bases at V and 8 bases at J; junction bases unmatched: 11. CDR3 residues: CASSRMTGLREPQHF. The CDR3 DNA reads TGCGCCAGCAGCCGCATGACAGGGTTGCGGGAGCCCCAGCATTTT.

This clone was counted a single time. The chain joins TRBV5-1 to TRBJ2-3, with D uncertain. V gave up 0 bases and J gave up 1 base, with 12 bases separating them. CDR1 and CDR2 from the germline V gene are SGHRS and YFSETQ. This CDR3 is 16 amino acids long. CDR3 sequence reads: CASSLDHLAGTDTQYF. CDR3 DNA: TGCGCCAGCAGCTTGGACCACTTGGCCGGCACAGATACGCAGTATTTT.

The V call is TRBV11-3, the J call TRBJ2-1; weak D call: TRBD2 (5 bases). CDR3 length: 15 amino acids. From germline, CDR1 is SGHNT and CDR2 YENEEA. Trimming removed 4 bases from V and 5 bases from J, with 15 bases in between. CDR3 amino acids: CASSWGAGPDNEQFF. CDR3 nucleotide sequence: TGTGCCAGCAGCTGGGGAGCCGGGCCGGACAATGAGCAGTTCTTC. The complete variable domain, with remaining parts taken from reference TRBV11-3 and TRBJ2-1, reads EAGVVQSPRYKIIEKKQPVAFWCNPISGHNTLYWYLQNLGQGPELLIRYENEEAVDDSQLPKDRFSAERLKGVDSTLKIQPAELGDSAVYLCASSWGAGPDNEQFFGPGTRLTVL.

This sequence joins TRBV6-1 and TRBJ1-4; 10 bases line up with TRBD1. This CDR3 comprises 17 residues. V trimming: 3 bases; J trimming: 1 base; junction bases outside the gene matches: 5. The germline V gene encodes CDR1 MNHNS and CDR2 SASEGT. The CDR3 reads CASSDPGQGLTNEKLFF. The CDR3 DNA reads as TGTGCCAGCAGTGACCCGGGACAGGGGTTAACTAATGAAAAACTGTTTTTT.

The chain recombines TRBV6-2 or TRBV6-3 with TRBJ1-4; TRBD1 agrees at 11 bases. Germline V gene sequence: CDR1 MNHEY, CDR2 SVGEGT. CDR3 length: 18 amino acids. V shed 4 bases and J 7 bases; nucleotides not matched to a gene: 14. CDR3 loop: CASSLGLSVGTGGEKLFF. The CDR3 DNA sequence: TGTGCCAGCAGTTTAGGCCTCTCTGTCGGGACAGGGGGTGAAAAACTGTTTTTT.

The V gene is TRBV6-5, the J gene TRBJ1-5; D not resolved. There are 13 residues in the CDR3. CDR1 MNHEY and CDR2 SVGAGI come from the germline V gene. V lost 3 bases to trimming and J lost 1 base, with 4 bases between them. The CDR3 coding sequence is TGTGCCAGCAGTTATGGAAGCAATCAGCCCCAGCATTTT. It codes for CASSYGSNQPQHF.

This clone occurred a few times. The J gene is TRBJ1-2, the V gene TRBV5-6; 9 bases match TRBD1. V lost 4 bases, J lost 9 bases, and 10 bases stayed unmatched. CDR1 and CDR2 (germline): SGHDT, YYEEEE. The length of the CDR3 is 14 residues. CDR3 coding DNA: TGTGCCAGCAGCCACCGGGACAGGGTTTCAAGCTACACCTTC. Amino acids: CASSHRDRVSSYTF.

Only a few counts were recorded for this clone. This sequence joins TRBV2 and TRBJ1-1, with a weak D call TRBD1 (6 bases). The CDR3 spans 13 residues. Looked up from germline, CDR1 is SNHLY and CDR2 is FYNNEI. The V and J ends lost 5 bases and 2 bases respectively, with 9 bases between them. CDR3 in DNA: TGTGCCAGCAGTTACAGGGTAAACACTGAAGCTTTCTTT. Its protein is CASSYRVNTEAFF.

V is TRBV2 and J is TRBJ2-7, with TRBD1 matching 7 bases. The CDR3 totals 13 residues. Trimming at V came to 6 bases and at J to 3 bases, leaving 5 bases not matched to a gene. Germline V CDR1 and CDR2: SNHLY, FYNNEI. CDR3 loop: CASSHGQDYEQYV. The CDR3 DNA follows: TGTGCCAGCAGCCACGGACAGGACTACGAGCAGTACGTC.

The chain couples TRBV19 to TRBJ1-1; D may be TRBD1 (5 bases). This CDR3 is built from 14 residues. Trimming removed 1 base at V and 0 bases at J, with 6 bases between. Germline lookup yields CDR1 LNHDA and CDR2 SQIVND (reference sequence). The CDR3 is CASSIVGLNTEAFF. For the CDR3, the DNA is TGTGCCAGTAGTATAGTGGGACTGAACACTGAAGCTTTCTTT.

J is TRBJ2-5 and V is TRBV5-4, with a possible D match to TRBD2 (6 bases). The CDR3 extends over 15 amino acids. The germline V and J ends were trimmed by 0 bases and 5 bases, with 14 bases remaining between them. Germline lookup yields CDR1 SGHNT and CDR2 YYREEE (reference sequence). CDR3 sequence: CASSLEAVGGETQYF. CDR3 in DNA: TGTGCCAGCAGCTTGGAGGCGGTTGGAGGGGAGACCCAGTACTTC.

V is TRBV19 and J is TRBJ1-5; 8 positions agree with TRBD1. Germline values: CDR1 LNHDA, CDR2 SQIVND (reference sequence). There are 15 residues in the CDR3. The ends lost 6 bases at V and 5 bases at J; junction bases unmatched: 9. The CDR3: CASRFQADRDQPQHF. CDR3 DNA sequence: TGTGCCAGTAGATTTCAAGCGGACAGGGATCAGCCCCAGCATTTT.

This clone showed up just a few times. This chain joins TRBV18 and TRBJ2-7, with D perhaps matching TRBD1 (6 bases). The CDR3 covers 16 residues. Trimming took off 2 bases at V and 0 bases at J, with 14 bases between the two ends. Looked up from germline, CDR1 is KGHSH and CDR2 is LQKENI. CDR3 sequence: CASSPMATGSSYEQYV. In DNA, the CDR3 is TGTGCCAGCTCACCAATGGCAACAGGGAGCTCCTACGAGCAGTACGTC.

V is TRBV12-2 and J is TRBJ2-3; the DNA was not compared with TRBD1, the D call given in the table. TRBV12-2 is labeled a pseudogene. The CDR3 has 18 residues. The CDR3 nucleotides are TGTGCAAGTCGCTTAACCGGGATCCCGGGACAGGCAGGGGATACGCAGTATTTT. It encodes CASRLTGIPGQAGDTQYF.

The chain is built from TRBV5-1 and TRBJ2-3; the D gene could be TRBD1 or TRBD2 (5 bases each). V lost 8 bases and J 0 bases, leaving 22 bases between the germline ends. This CDR3 contains 17 residues. CDR1 SGHRS and CDR2 YFSETQ come from the germline V gene. In DNA form, the CDR3 reads TGCGCCAGTCGCGGGTGGGTGGGGACCCGGAGCACAGATACGCAGTATTTT. Translation: CASRGWVGTRSTDTQYF.

The chain has TRBV6-5 and TRBJ2-3; 10 positions agree with TRBD2. With 5 bases clipped from V and 6 bases from J, the junction kept 8 bases outside the gene matches. CDR1 and CDR2 (germline): MNHEY, SVGAGI. This CDR3 contains 15 residues. CDR3 in amino acids: CASSPKRGGVDTQYF. The CDR3 DNA follows: TGTGCCAGCAGTCCTAAGCGGGGGGGCGTGGATACGCAGTATTTT.

The chain joins TRBV28 to TRBJ1-2, with a weak D call TRBD1 (6 bases). This CDR3 comprises 15 residues. The V end was cut by 2 bases, the J end by 3 bases, with 13 bases between. The V gene's germline CDR1 is MDHEN and CDR2 SYDVKM. The CDR3 reads CASSLGGAHYYGYTF. CDR3 DNA sequence: TGTGCCAGCAGTTTAGGGGGGGCGCACTACTATGGCTACACCTTC.

A few counts support this clone. The V and J genes are TRBV5-1 and TRBJ2-3, with 8 positions matching TRBD2. V lost 6 bases, J lost 3 bases, and 6 bases stayed unmatched. The CDR3 runs to 14 residues. Germline V gives CDR1 SGHRS, CDR2 YFSETQ. CDR3 loop: CASKDGGATDTQYF. In nucleotides, the CDR3 is TGCGCCAGCAAGGACGGGGGGGCTACAGATACGCAGTATTTT. Full variable domain (outside the CDR3, taken from reference TRBV5-1 and TRBJ2-3): KAGVTQTPRYLIKTRGQQVTLSCSPISGHRSVSWYQQTPGQGLQFLFEYFSETQRNKGNFPGRFSGRQFSNSRSEMNVSTLELGDSALYLCASKDGGATDTQYFGPGTRLTVL.

J is TRBJ1-1 and V is TRBV7-9; D call uncertain. The CDR3 extends over 11 amino acids. Germline V gene lookup returns CDR1 SEHNR and CDR2 FQNEAQ (reference sequence). The V gene lost 1 base and the J gene lost 10 bases, with 7 bases spanning the gap. The CDR3 DNA is TGTGCCAGCAGCTTAGAGGCCCGAGCTTTCTTT. It translates to CASSLEARAFF.